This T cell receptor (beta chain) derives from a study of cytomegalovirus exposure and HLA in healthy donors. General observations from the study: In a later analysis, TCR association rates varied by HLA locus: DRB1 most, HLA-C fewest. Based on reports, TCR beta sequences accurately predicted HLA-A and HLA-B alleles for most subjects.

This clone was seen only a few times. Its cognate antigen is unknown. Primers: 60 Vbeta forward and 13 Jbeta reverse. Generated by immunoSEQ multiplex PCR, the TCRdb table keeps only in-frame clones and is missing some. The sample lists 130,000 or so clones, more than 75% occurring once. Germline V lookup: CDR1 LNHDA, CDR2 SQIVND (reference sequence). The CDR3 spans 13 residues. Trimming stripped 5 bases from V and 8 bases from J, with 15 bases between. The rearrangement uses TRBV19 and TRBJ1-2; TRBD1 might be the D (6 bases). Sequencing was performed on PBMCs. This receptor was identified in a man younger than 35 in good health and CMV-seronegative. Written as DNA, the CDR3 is TGTGCCAGTAGTGACACAGGGCGAAGGGGCTACACCTTC. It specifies CASSDTGRRGYTF.